The 20 T cell receptor beta chains below come from one sample, sequenced in a study of CD8 T cells in ankylosing spondylitis. Study-level points and caveats: A TCR beta motif of fewer than 10 highly homologous variants seemed to mark ankylosing spondylitis blood.

Via MiXCR, TCRdb re-called the 5' RACE reads, giving one row per CDR3 protein. The data contain about 460,000 distinct CDR3 sequences, about 5.2% of them singletons. Which antigens these TCRs recognize remains unknown. Sequencing was carried out using blood, either unsorted or a sorted T cell fraction (not recorded which). All receptors derive from a male donor with ankylosing spondylitis.

This clonotype occurred many times. This chain uses TRBV29-1 with TRBJ1-5; D is undetermined. V shed 5 bases and J shed 3 bases, with 11 bases lying between them. There are 13 residues in the CDR3. CDR1 is SQVTM and CDR2 is ANQGSEA in the germline V gene. The CDR3, as DNA: TGCAGCGTTCGGCCCAGCCCCAATCAGCCCCAGCATTTT. It yields the protein CSVRPSPNQPQHF.

This clonotype showed up just a few times. CDR3 nucleotides: TGTGCCAGCAGGGTCCCCAGCAATCAGCCCCAGCATTTT. Translation gives CASRVPSNQPQHF. V usage is TRBV28 and J usage is TRBJ1-5; D gene unclear. With 6 bases removed from V and 1 base from J, the gap between germline ends came to 7 bases. Germline V gene data show CDR1 as MDHEN and CDR2 as SYDVKM. This CDR3 is built from 13 residues.

The CDR3 nucleotides are TGTGCCAGCAGCTTGGCCCTATCGGGAGCCCAAGAGACCCAGTACTTC. It yields the protein CASSLALSGAQETQYF. The chain recombines TRBV5-5 with TRBJ2-5; tentatively, D is TRBD2 (6 bases). CDR1 is SGHKS and CDR2 is YYEKEE in the germline V gene (reference sequence). V shed 0 bases and J shed 1 base, with 13 bases lying between them. This CDR3 has 16 residues.

This clonotype was seen repeatedly, ten times or more. This chain uses TRBV24-1 with TRBJ2-3; 10 bases map to TRBD1. Germline CDR1 and CDR2: KGHDR and SFDVKD. V shed 3 bases, J shed 6 bases, and the junction held 8 bases outside the gene matches. The CDR3 consists of 16 residues. CDR3 DNA: TGTGCCACCAGTGATATATCGGGACAGGGGACTGATACGCAGTATTTT. Encoded protein: CATSDISGQGTDTQYF.

J is TRBJ2-1 and V is TRBV20-1, with 13 nucleotides matching TRBD2. This CDR3 is 16 amino acids long. The germline V gene has CDR1 DFQATT and CDR2 SNEGSKA (reference sequence). V was pared by 5 bases and J by 9 bases, with 13 bases of the junction left unmatched. CDR3 sequence reads: CSAGRTSGSLRREQFF. Here the CDR3 DNA reads TGCAGTGCTGGCCGGACTAGCGGGAGTCTCCGTCGTGAGCAGTTCTTC.

This clonotype was seen more than once but under ten times. This chain uses TRBV19 with TRBJ2-1; D is possibly TRBD2 (6 bases). Germline V lookup: CDR1 LNHDA, CDR2 SQIVND (reference sequence). The CDR3 runs 14 residues. Between the trimmed V and J ends, which lost 3 bases and 6 bases, there was a span of 12 bases. This CDR3 is CASSIGLAFNEQFF. In nucleotides, the CDR3 is TGTGCCAGTAGTATTGGTCTAGCGTTCAATGAGCAGTTCTTC.

Ten or more counts support this clonotype. The chain carries TRBV5-5 and TRBJ1-3; maybe TRBD1 (5 bases). The CDR3 is 17 amino acids. Trimming cost V 4 bases and J 3 bases, with 20 bases left between them. Germline V gene data show CDR1 as SGHKS and CDR2 as YYEKEE (reference sequence). CDR3 protein: CASSRSYSGAFGNTIYF. The CDR3, as DNA: TGTGCCAGCAGCCGGTCTTATTCCGGGGCCTTTGGAAACACCATATATTTT.

This clonotype occurred many times. The chain combines TRBV9 with TRBJ2-7; the D gene could be TRBD1 or TRBD2 (5 bases each). The CDR3 length is 14 residues. Germline CDR1 reads SGDLS; CDR2 reads YYNGEE. Trimming pared 0 bases from V and 2 bases from J, leaving 9 bases between. The CDR3 spells CASSVAGTPYEQYF. The CDR3 DNA reads as TGTGCCAGCAGCGTAGCGGGGACCCCCTACGAGCAGTACTTC. The complete variable domain, with remaining parts taken from reference TRBV9 and TRBJ2-7, reads DSGVTQTPKHLITATGQRVTLRCSPRSGDLSVYWYQQSLDQGLQFLIQYYNGEERAKGNILERFSAQQFPDLHSELNLSSLELGDSALYFCASSVAGTPYEQYFGPGTRLTVT.

This clonotype was seen repeatedly, ten times or more. The rearrangement links TRBV5-1 to TRBJ2-5, with 10 bases lining up with TRBD2. The V gene end was trimmed by 0 bases and the J gene end by 2 bases; junction bases not matched to a gene: 7. Germline CDR1 is SGHRS and CDR2 is YFSETQ. CDR3 size: 17 residues. CDR3 DNA: TGCGCCAGCAGCTTGGGGGCTAGCGGGAGATTTCAAGAGACCCAGTACTTC. As protein: CASSLGASGRFQETQYF.

This sequence joins TRBV4-3 and TRBJ2-7; D remains unclear. The CDR3 consists of 11 residues. V was cut by 1 base and J by 8 bases, with 6 bases left in between. Germline V gives CDR1 LGHNA, CDR2 YSLEER. DNA for the CDR3: TGCGCCAGCAGCCAAGGGTACAAGCAGTACTTC. Translated: CASSQGYKQYF.

This clonotype showed up many times. V is TRBV20-1 and J is TRBJ2-5, with D perhaps TRBD1 or TRBD2 (6 bases each). Deletions cut 6 bases from V and 4 bases from J, with 21 bases between. Germline CDR1 is DFQATT and CDR2 is SNEGSKA (reference sequence). The CDR3 is 15 amino acids. CDR3 nucleotides: TGCAGTGCCCTCCAGGGGCTAGCGATCGGAGAGACCCAGTACTTC. As protein: CSALQGLAIGETQYF.

The rearrangement joins TRBV5-1 to TRBJ2-2; D is undetermined. V lost 2 bases to trimming and J lost 3 bases, with 8 bases between them. The CDR3 is 14 amino acids. Germline lookup yields CDR1 SGHRS and CDR2 YFSETQ. This CDR3 is CASSFAGYTGELFF. CDR3 coding DNA: TGCGCCAGCAGCTTCGCAGGATACACCGGGGAGCTGTTTTTT.

This clonotype was recorded at least ten times. This sequence joins TRBV20-1 and TRBJ2-2, with D possibly called TRBD1 or TRBD2 (6 bases each). The germline CDR1 and CDR2 sequences are DFQATT and SNEGSKA (reference sequence). V was clipped by 7 bases and J by 8 bases, with 20 bases between them. This CDR3 has 14 amino acids. This CDR3 reads CSVKGGAFLGELFF. The CDR3 DNA reads TGCAGTGTTAAGGGGGGCGCCTTCTTAGGGGAGCTGTTTTTT.

This clonotype showed up many times. The genes are TRBV20-1 and TRBJ2-5; TRBD2 agrees at 8 bases. V dropped 3 bases and J dropped 1; count of bases not matched to a gene: 4. Germline V gives CDR1 DFQATT, CDR2 SNEGSKA (reference sequence). The CDR3 runs 14 residues. The CDR3 protein is CSASPSGLQETQYF. The CDR3 DNA reads TGCAGTGCTAGTCCTAGCGGGCTCCAAGAGACCCAGTACTTC.

The table lists this clonotype with many counts. The rearrangement uses TRBV11-2 and TRBJ2-1; 7 bases map to TRBD2. The CDR3 spans 16 residues. CDR1 and CDR2 from the germline V gene are SGHAT and FQNNGV. V trimming: 6 bases; J trimming: 8 bases; junction bases outside the gene matches: 16. The CDR3 here is CASSLHRTSDYDEQFF. The CDR3 coding sequence is TGTGCCAGCAGTCTCCATAGGACTAGTGATTACGATGAGCAGTTCTTC.

This clonotype was observed many times. The rearrangement uses TRBV5-1 and TRBJ1-5; tentatively, D is TRBD1 (5 bases). V shed 1 base and J shed 7 bases, with 12 bases lying between them. The CDR3 contains 14 residues. CDR1 SGHRS and CDR2 YFSETQ come from the germline V gene. This CDR3 reads CASSLTEGRQPQHF. The CDR3 DNA is TGCGCCAGCAGCTTGACGGAGGGACGCCAGCCCCAGCATTTT.

There are many counts of this clonotype. The chain recombines TRBV11-1 with TRBJ2-7, with D hard to call. V was pared by 1 base and J by 2 bases, with 6 bases between. Germline assignment: CDR1 SGHAT and CDR2 FQDESV (reference sequence). The CDR3 spans 13 residues. CDR3 in amino acids: CASSLGVPYEQYF. CDR3 bases: TGTGCCAGCAGCTTAGGGGTGCCCTACGAGCAGTACTTC.

Turning to this clonotype: This could be a read error, since a much larger clone is one nucleotide away. Lacking the conserved final phenylalanine or tryptophan, this CDR3 likely reflects a read error. CDR3 sequence: CASSTGTGGRQHL. In DNA form, the CDR3 reads TGTGCCAGCAGTACCGGGACAGGTGGTCGCCAGCATCTT. This chain uses TRBV6-2 or TRBV6-3 with TRBJ1-5, with 8 nucleotides matching TRBD1. Germline V gene data show CDR1 as MNHEY and CDR2 as SVGEGT. V lost 5 bases to trimming and J lost 12 bases; unmatched junction nucleotides: 9. The CDR3 loop spans 13 amino acids.

In its sample, this clonotype was seen a few times. The chain carries TRBV6-2 or TRBV6-3 and TRBJ2-1, with D maybe TRBD1 (7 bases). Germline V CDR1 and CDR2: MNHEY, SVGEGT. The length of the CDR3 is 14 residues. The ends were cut back, 4 bases at V and 8 bases at J, with 15 bases in the middle. The DNA for the CDR3 is TGTGCCAGCAGTTTCCCGGAGGGGGCCCATGAGCAGTTCTTC. Its protein is CASSFPEGAHEQFF.

In its sample, this clonotype was seen many times. The chain recombines TRBV5-1 with TRBJ2-1, with 12 bases lining up with TRBD2. Germline V gives CDR1 SGHRS, CDR2 YFSETQ. This CDR3 has 20 residues. V lost 1 base and J lost 4; bases outside the gene matches: 15. The CDR3 reads CASSLISSPSGRAGYNEQFF. As DNA, the CDR3 is TGCGCCAGCAGCTTGATCAGTAGTCCTAGCGGGAGGGCCGGATACAATGAGCAGTTCTTC.